A single T cell receptor beta chain is shown here with its context. It lacks a known antigen. Base qualities are not recorded, but no much larger clone differs from it by a single base. The CDR3 covers 16 residues, taking in both the cysteine and the phenylalanine. Of all the DNA, just the CDR3 is kept, 48 bases in frame from base 1. Based on the germline V gene, the CDR1 and CDR2 sequences are SGHRS and YFSETQ. The germline V and J ends show losses of 4 bases and 8 bases respectively, and no gene match explains 12 bases of the junction. This sample stems from a study of blood T cells in healthy people across ages (dated by TCRdb to between 2014 and 2016). Notes on the research overall: In model experiments, template switching captured about one uniquely barcoded TCR beta cDNA molecule for every two T cells. Age-related changes in TCR beta repertoire diversity were measured in the study by deep sequencing normalized with unique cDNA molecular identifiers. The donors were split into four age groups: young (average 16 years), middle-aged (roughly 39), aged (62) and long-lived (roughly 77). Donors of different ages were randomly distributed across sequencing lanes to avoid experimental bias. The study analyzed two additional independent replicas of 1 million unique cDNA reads from the same blood draw for two donors, one aged 18 to 29 and one aged 80 or older.

What the work shows at the level of the full study, not this receptor alone: Compared with the aged group, more naive CD4+ T cells, fewer expanded clones and increased TCR diversity were shown by the long-lived group, suggesting age selection. Estimates of total diversity based on one million sequenced T cells were considered lower bounds and underestimates. The percentage of naive T cells measured by flow cytometry correlated strongly with observed TCR beta diversity. Bulk unsorted PBMC profiling prevented conclusive comparison of naive and antigen-experienced compartments. The CMV infection status of donors was not known, potentially confounding age-related changes in expanded clonotypes. As age increased, observed TCR beta diversity per million T cells dropped in a roughly linear way, and a significant reduction was already evident by age 40.

The method behind the library was 5' RACE. For sequencing, an Illumina HiSeq 2500 was employed. The second PCR ran for about 6 to 11 cycles and used a J-beta primer mix along with a sample-barcoded 5' primer. A template-switch 5' adaptor carrying 12 random nucleotides introduced a unique molecular identifier onto each TCR beta cDNA molecule. Each sample yielded at least 2.5 million CDR3-containing paired-end reads. All of the RNA was converted into first-strand cDNA using the Mint cDNA synthesis kit, with a TRBC-specific oligonucleotide serving as the primer. Following uracil-DNA glycosylase treatment, a first 18-cycle PCR with universal primers M1SS and BC2_uni_R was performed on all cDNA. The paper's processing steps were these. Each sample was normalized by randomly selecting 1 million high-quality reads, each carrying a distinct molecular identifier. Instead of being binned into consensus sequences, reads with shared molecular identifiers were discarded. CDR3 identification, clonotype clustering and error correction used MiTCR with a Q25 quality threshold and the strictest error-elimination algorithm. Lower-bound total TCR beta diversity was estimated with a nonparametric unseen species model using Euler transformation. TCRdb passed the public sequencing reads through fastp at Q25 and MiXCR, retaining productive beta sequences. Identical CDR3 protein sequences are pooled into one entry, listed with their most common genes and DNA. TCRdb, not the authors, supplied the V and J calls. In this sample the table shows about 1.6 million distinct CDR3 sequences, roughly a third of which occur a single time. The top ten constitute 11% of the sample.

Donors were a few dozen systemically healthy Caucasian individuals from Russia aged roughly 6 to 90 years. Each donor gave 9 to 10 milliliters of peripheral blood, collected into EDTA-treated Vacutainer tubes. Ficoll-Paque density-gradient centrifugation was used to isolate PBMCs, with at least 7 million obtained per sample. Trizol reagent was used to extract total RNA from PBMCs, with at least 5.5 micrograms per sample. Naive CD45RAhigh/CD27high T cell percentages were measured by flow cytometry on a PBMC aliquot from every donor. Material for sequencing was blood. This clonotype originated in a woman aged 25 to 39 in good health. The chain employs TRBV5-1 and TRBJ2-1, with 10 bases matching TRBD2. CDR3 protein: CASSVGGLAIRDEQFF. The bases are TGCGCCAGCAGCGTAGGGGGACTAGCGATTAGGGATGAGCAGTTCTTC.